This T cell receptor beta chain comes out of a study of early T cells in non-severe SARS-CoV-2 infection. TCRdb recomputed calls from the 5' RACE reads with MiXCR, one row per CDR3 protein. The sample lists 25,000 to 35,000 distinct CDR3 sequences; about 3.9% were seen once. This clonotype was seen more than once but under ten times. This CDR3 is 15 amino acids long. V shed 0 bases and J shed 1 base, with 9 bases lying between them. Germline V lookup: CDR1 LGHDT, CDR2 YNNKEL (reference sequence). The TCR originated in an adult who was a healthcare worker with PCR-confirmed SARS-CoV-2 infection or an uninfected control (not recorded which). J is TRBJ2-5 and V is TRBV3-1; D might be TRBD1 (5 bases). The sequenced sample was whole blood. The CDR3 spells CASSQDTGAQETQYF. The CDR3 DNA sequence: TGTGCCAGCAGCCAAGATACAGGCGCCCAAGAGACCCAGTACTTC.